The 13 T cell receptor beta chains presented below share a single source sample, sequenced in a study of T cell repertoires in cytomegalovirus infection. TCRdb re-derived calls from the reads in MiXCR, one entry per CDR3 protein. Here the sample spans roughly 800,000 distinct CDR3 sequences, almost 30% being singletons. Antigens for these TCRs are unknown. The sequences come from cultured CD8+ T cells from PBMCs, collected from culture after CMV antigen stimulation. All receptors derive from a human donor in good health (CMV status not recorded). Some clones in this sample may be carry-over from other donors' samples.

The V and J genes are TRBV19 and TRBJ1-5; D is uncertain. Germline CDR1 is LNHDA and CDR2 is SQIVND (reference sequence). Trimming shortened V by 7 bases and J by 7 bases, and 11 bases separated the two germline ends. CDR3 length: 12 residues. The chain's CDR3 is CASNLAHQPQHF. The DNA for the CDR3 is TGTGCCAGTAACCTAGCCCACCAGCCCCAGCATTTT.

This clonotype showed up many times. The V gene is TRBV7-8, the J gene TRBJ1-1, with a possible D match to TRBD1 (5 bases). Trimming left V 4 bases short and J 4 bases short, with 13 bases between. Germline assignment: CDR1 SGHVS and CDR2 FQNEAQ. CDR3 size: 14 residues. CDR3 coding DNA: TGTGCCAGCAGCTGGGGGTCCGGGGTCACTGAAGCTTTCTTT. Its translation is CASSWGSGVTEAFF.

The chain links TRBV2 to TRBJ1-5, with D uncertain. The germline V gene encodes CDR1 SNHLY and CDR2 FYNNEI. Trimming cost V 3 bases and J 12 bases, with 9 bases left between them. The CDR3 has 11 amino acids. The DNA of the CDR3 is TGTGCCAGCAGTGAGAAAGCGGTCCAGCATTTT. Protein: CASSEKAVQHF.

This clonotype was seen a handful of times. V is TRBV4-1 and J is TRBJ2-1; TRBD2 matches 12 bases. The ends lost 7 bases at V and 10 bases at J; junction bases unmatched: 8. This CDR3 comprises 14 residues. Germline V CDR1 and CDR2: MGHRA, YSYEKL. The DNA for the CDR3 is TGCGCCAGCACTTGGACTAGCGGGGTCCCCGAGCAGTTCTTC. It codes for CASTWTSGVPEQFF.

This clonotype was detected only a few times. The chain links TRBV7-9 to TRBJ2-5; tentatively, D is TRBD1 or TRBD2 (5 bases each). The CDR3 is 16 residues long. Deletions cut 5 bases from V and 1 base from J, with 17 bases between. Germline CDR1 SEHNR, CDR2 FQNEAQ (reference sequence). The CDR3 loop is CASSHRTRGPQETQYF. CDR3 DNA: TGTGCCAGCAGCCACCGGACAAGGGGACCCCAAGAGACCCAGTACTTC. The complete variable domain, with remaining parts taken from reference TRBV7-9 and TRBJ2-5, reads DTGVSQNPRHKITKRGQNVTFRCDPISEHNRLYWYRQTLGQGPEFLTYFQNEAQLEKSRLLSDRFSAERPKGSFSTLEIQRTEQGDSAMYLCASSHRTRGPQETQYFGPGTRLLVL.

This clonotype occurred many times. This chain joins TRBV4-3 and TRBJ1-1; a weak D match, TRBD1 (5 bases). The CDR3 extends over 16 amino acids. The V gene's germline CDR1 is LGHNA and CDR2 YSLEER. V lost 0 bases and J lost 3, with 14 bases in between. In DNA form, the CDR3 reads TGCGCCAGCAGCCAAGAGTTCGGGGACGGGGACACTGAAGCTTTCTTT. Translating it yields CASSQEFGDGDTEAFF.

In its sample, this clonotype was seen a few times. The CDR3 loop is CASSREVGRATDTQYF. The CDR3 coding sequence is TGCGCCAGCAGCCGCGAGGTTGGCAGGGCGACAGATACGCAGTATTTT. The chain is built from TRBV5-1 and TRBJ2-3; D possibly corresponds to TRBD1 (5 bases). The CDR3 is 16 amino acids. The V gene lost 4 bases and the J gene lost 3 bases, with 18 bases spanning the gap. CDR1 is SGHRS, CDR2 YFSETQ, per germline.

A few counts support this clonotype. In DNA form, the CDR3 reads TGTGCCACCAGTGATCGCAGGGATACCTCTTCCAAAAACACTGAAGCTTTCTTT. It is translated as CATSDRRDTSSKNTEAFF. The chain links TRBV24-1 to TRBJ1-1; D might be TRBD1 (5 bases). Trimming shortened V by 3 bases and J by 2 bases, and 21 bases separated the two germline ends. Germline CDR1 reads KGHDR; CDR2 reads SFDVKD. The CDR3 covers 18 residues.

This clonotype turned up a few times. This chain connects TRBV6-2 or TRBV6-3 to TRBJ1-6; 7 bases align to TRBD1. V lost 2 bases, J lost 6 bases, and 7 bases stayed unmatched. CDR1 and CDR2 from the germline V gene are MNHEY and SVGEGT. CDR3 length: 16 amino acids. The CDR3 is CASSYEDRLINSPLHF. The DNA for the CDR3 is TGTGCCAGCAGTTACGAGGACAGGTTGATTAATTCACCCCTCCACTTT.

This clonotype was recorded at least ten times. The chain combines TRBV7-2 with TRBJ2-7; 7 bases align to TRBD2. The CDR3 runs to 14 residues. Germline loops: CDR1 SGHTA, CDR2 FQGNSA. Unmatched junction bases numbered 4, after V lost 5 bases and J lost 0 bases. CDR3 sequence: CASSHGTTSYEQYV. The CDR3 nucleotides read TGTGCCAGCAGCCACGGGACTACCTCCTACGAGCAGTACGTC.

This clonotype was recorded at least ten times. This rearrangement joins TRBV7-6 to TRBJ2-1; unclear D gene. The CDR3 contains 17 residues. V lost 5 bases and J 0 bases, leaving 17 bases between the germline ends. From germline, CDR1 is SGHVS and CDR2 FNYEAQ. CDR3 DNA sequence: TGTGCCAGCAGCCCCCAGTACCCGCGGAGCTCCTACAATGAGCAGTTCTTC. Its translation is CASSPQYPRSSYNEQFF.

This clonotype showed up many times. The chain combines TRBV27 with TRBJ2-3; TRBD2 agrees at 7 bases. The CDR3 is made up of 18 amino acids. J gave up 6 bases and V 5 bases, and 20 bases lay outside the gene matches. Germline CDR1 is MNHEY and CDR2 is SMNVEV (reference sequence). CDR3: CASSPFRGGRESRDTQYF. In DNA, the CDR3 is TGTGCCAGCAGTCCCTTCCGGGGTGGGCGGGAGAGCAGGGATACGCAGTATTTT.

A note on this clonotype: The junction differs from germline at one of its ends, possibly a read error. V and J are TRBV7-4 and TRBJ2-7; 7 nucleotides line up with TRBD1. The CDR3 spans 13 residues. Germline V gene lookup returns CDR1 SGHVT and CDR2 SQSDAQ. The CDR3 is CTSKGQTTYEQYF. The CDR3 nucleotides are TGTACCAGTAAGGGACAGACCACCTACGAGCAGTACTTC.